This T cell receptor beta chain stems from a study of cytomegalovirus exposure and HLA in healthy donors (dated by TCRdb to the late 2010s). Some background on the complete study: An earlier analysis of 587 of the donors reported 276 Gb of sequence data and 100 million to 120 million unique TCR beta sequences obtained from about 179 million T cells. About 280 gigabases of sequencing data and approximately 80 million unique TCR sequences were included in an early release covering about 620 HLA-typed donors. Of the roughly 420 genotyped donors, roughly 80% were placed in the genetic ancestry cluster associated with self-reported Caucasian donors. The aim of the study was to test whether cataloging public T cell receptors could identify signatures of past pathogen exposure. The T cell repertoires of some 670 subjects were profiled by immunosequencing and related to cytomegalovirus serostatus. In addition to the first cohort of 666 subjects, a separate validation cohort of approximately 110 different subjects was used. High-throughput TCR immunosequencing, statistical association of individual TCRs with disease status, and machine learning were combined to predict cytomegalovirus infection status. To study patterns of TCR occurrence, a later analysis re-analyzed previously published TCR beta repertoires from under 750 donors and added high-resolution HLA genotyping. Rather than drawing on any new phenotypic data, the later analysis identified candidate immune exposures from TCR beta sequences and the way those sequences occurred across donors. An earlier analysis of nearly 600 of the donors applied high-throughput TCR beta sequencing to assess whether each TCR beta V gene segment acted as functional or pseudogenic. Donor age, sex, ethnicity and CMV serostatus were compiled alongside the repertoire data. Genome-wide SNP genotypes for about three fifths of the roughly 700 donors were used in a later genetic analysis, which treated that subset as a discovery cohort. Every repertoire in the discovery cohort had been generated on one and the same sequencing platform. HLA typing included class I and class II loci at four-digit resolution. Typing coverage varied by locus: roughly 629-630 donors for A, B, C, DRB1 and DQB1; approximately 500 for DQA1; more than 600 for DPA1; 400 to 480 for DPB1. A few DR-DQ haplotypes were treated as single units for association and clustering because of strong linkage in the cohort. On average, around 200,000 unique TCR beta nucleotide sequences were sequenced per donor among a few hundred genotyped donors of the cohort, with about 19% of those sequences being non-productive.

This clone has just one count. Its antigen is unknown. There are no base qualities to consult, and no much larger clone falls within one base. The cohort was made up of about 610 healthy bone marrow donors. At the time of sampling, all cohort members were nominally healthy, though unrecorded immune exposures were likely present. The donor was CMV seronegative and was included in the group of 352 seronegative cohort members. A peripheral blood sample was provided by each donor, and peripheral blood mononuclear cells were used for TCR beta sequencing. Genomic DNA extraction from the blood cell samples was performed with the Qiagen DNeasy Blood Extraction Kit. Findings and caveats that apply to the study as a whole: While some public TCRs were present in many individuals, most TCR sequences turned up only very rarely across donors. A later analysis found that HLA-associated TCR beta chains were more clonally expanded and had lower generation probabilities than equally common non-associated chains. A group of highly shared sequence variants was considered likely to be a technical artifact of the sequencing pipeline. According to a later analysis, parvovirus B19, influenza, CMV and Epstein-Barr virus appeared linked to several top co-occurrence clusters. The classifier was reported to diagnose cytomegalovirus status with high specificity and sensitivity in both the original and validation cohorts. In a later analysis, most CMV-associated TCR beta chains were found to appear HLA-restricted, with HLA associations seemingly driven largely by CMV exposure. The cohort was sequenced for TCR beta chains only, and without alpha or paired-chain data the features that could be detected were limited. At a false discovery rate of 0.05, a later analysis linked under 20,000 TCR beta sequences to specific HLA alleles. Some IMGT-functional V segments, including TRBV6-2 and TRBV6-3, could not be told apart with the 87-base-pair reads, so those segments were excluded. Correlated functional status among segregating V segments might be attributable to linkage disequilibrium, but an unknown experimental factor could not be ruled out. Because counts were too low, roughly 17 rarely observed V segments, including chromosome 9 orphons, were left out of the earlier analysis of a few hundred of the donors. Roughly uniform sequencing depth across donors was assumed in presence/absence analyses, although this assumption may not hold. In an earlier analysis of some 640 of the donors, most TCR beta V segments were observed in productive rearrangements about 90% or about 30% of the time, broadly matching IMGT annotations. In vitro tests confirmed that three of the cytomegalovirus-associated TCR beta chains recognize cytomegalovirus antigens. Immune exposure information for the cohort was limited to CMV serostatus. Compared with the roughly 720-donor mean, donors in an Asian-associated ancestry cluster had fewer N-insertions in productive TCRs, according to a later genetic analysis. A further reported finding was that TCR beta sequences accurately predicted the HLA-A and HLA-B alleles for most subjects in the first cohort. It was suggested by the authors that the approach could potentially be generalized to other disease states and immunological phenotypes. V-gene and J-gene trimming of TCR beta chains was associated with a missense DCLRE1C variant in a later genetic analysis, and the association was replicated in an independent cohort. In a later analysis, TCR association rates were found to vary across HLA loci, with the most associated TCRs seen for DRB1 alleles and the fewest for HLA-C alleles. When HLA alleles, especially DR and DQ, strongly co-occurred, attributing TCR associations to individual alleles was difficult. Because HLA typing was unavailable for some donors at each locus, only the typed subset was used in association tests. The study gave a list of about 170 TCR beta chains associated with cytomegalovirus.

Library prep was done by the immunoSEQ multiplex PCR assay. For the multiplex PCR, a mixture combining 60 forward primers for TCR Vbeta segments and 13 reverse primers for TCR Jbeta segments was used. A multiplex PCR assay on genomic DNA amplified the CDR3 region of rearranged TCR beta genes. Amplified TCR beta libraries were sequenced as 87-base-pair reads on the Illumina HiSeq System. The paper's data handling went like this. A later analysis counted about 76 million unique TCR beta chains across the 650 to 800 repertoires, and around 12 million of these chains were shared by at least two donors. To remove PCR and sequencing errors, raw reads were error-corrected and collapsed into unique sequences using a nearest-neighbor algorithm that merged closely related sequences. To assign V, D and J gene segments, CDR3 sequences were aligned to IMGT reference sequences. For a sequence to be retained, a match of at least six nucleotides to both a V gene segment and a J gene segment was required. Rearrangements were classified as productive when the CDR3 lacked stop codons and remained in frame with V and J, and all other rearrangements were classified as non-productive. CDR3 was defined by IMGT convention, running from the second conserved V-encoded cysteine to the conserved J-encoded phenylalanine. In an earlier analysis of around 570 of the donors, sequences lacking an unambiguous match to a single V gene segment were excluded. In an earlier analysis of around 600 of the donors, V segments were called functional above 56.7% productive rearrangements and were called segregating when the between-donor standard deviation exceeded 5%. To diagnose cytomegalovirus status from the catalog of TCR beta chain sequences, a statistical classification framework was built. In a later analysis, TCR nucleotide sequences were compared against IMGT/GENE-DB human TR gene sequences so that V and J genes could be assigned. The TCRdist pipeline was used in a later analysis to assign CDR3 sequences and most-parsimonious VDJ recombination scenarios. In a later analysis, each TCR beta chain was defined by its CDR3 amino acid sequence together with its V-gene family, and reads without a unique V-gene family were excluded. In a later analysis, fewer than 650 highly shared, low-generation-probability nucleotide sequences were removed to address suspected cross-contamination and a sequencing artifact. In a later analysis, a clonal expansion index for each public chain was calculated from normalized within-repertoire ranks of inferred template counts. In a later analysis, generation probabilities were computed with a VDJ recombination model fitted to out-of-frame rearrangements, and the resulting probabilities were checked against IGoR. A later analysis scored TCR-TCR, TCR-HLA and TCR-CMV co-occurrence with hypergeometric tests, applying a repertoire-size bias correction to TCR pairs. In a later analysis, false discovery rates were estimated by permuting HLA or CMV assignments 20 times. In a later analysis, co-occurring TCRs were grouped with DBSCAN, and TCRdist sequence similarity was added when clustering was performed within HLA-allele-positive subsets. Repertoires with fewer than 30,000 or more than 120,000 public chains were left out of co-occurrence clustering, as were five repertoires with anomalous nucleotide sharing. TCRdb stores this immuneACCESS table with in-frame sequences only. Part of the clones is absent; in the studies checked, under half of the shortfall reflects unresolved V genes, and no reason is known for the rest. V and J calls and clone size follow that table, whereas D and trimming were derived from the DNA. The sample table records under 150,000 clones; roughly 70% of these occur just once. Roughly 3% of the sample is taken by the ten largest.

As encoded in the germline V gene, CDR1 is MNHEY while CDR2 is SVGAGI. Trimming costs V 5 bases and J 7 bases, and their ends lie 18 bases apart. Including the terminal cysteine and phenylalanine, the CDR3 comprises 14 residues. Of the read, only the CDR3 DNA is kept; its 42 bases are in frame from base 1. The chain uses TRBV6-5 and TRBJ2-7; matching of 6 bases hints at TRBD2 as the D gene. This receptor was identified in a young man in good health and CMV-seronegative. Sample: PBMCs. CDR3 sequence: CASSLRTIRGEQYF. The DNA is TGTGCCAGCAGTCTCCGGACTATCCGGGGGGAGCAGTACTTC.